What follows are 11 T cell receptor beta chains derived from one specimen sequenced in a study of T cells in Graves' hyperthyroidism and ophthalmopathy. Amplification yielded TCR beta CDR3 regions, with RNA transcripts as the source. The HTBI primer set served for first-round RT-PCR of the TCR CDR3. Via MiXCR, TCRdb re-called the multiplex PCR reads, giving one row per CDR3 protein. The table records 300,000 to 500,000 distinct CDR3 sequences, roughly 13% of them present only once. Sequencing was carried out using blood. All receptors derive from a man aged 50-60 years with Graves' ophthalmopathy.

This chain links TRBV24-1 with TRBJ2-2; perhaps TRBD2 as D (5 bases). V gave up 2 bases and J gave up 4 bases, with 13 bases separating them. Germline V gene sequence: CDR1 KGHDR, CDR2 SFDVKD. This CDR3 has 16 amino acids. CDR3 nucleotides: TGTGCCACCAGTGATTCCCGACAAGGAGGCACCGGGGAGCTGTTTTTT. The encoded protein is CATSDSRQGGTGELFF.

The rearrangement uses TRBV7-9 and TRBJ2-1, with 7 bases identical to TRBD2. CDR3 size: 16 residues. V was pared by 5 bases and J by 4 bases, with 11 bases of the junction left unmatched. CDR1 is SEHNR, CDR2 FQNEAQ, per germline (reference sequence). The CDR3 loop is CASSLSGGRSYNEQFF. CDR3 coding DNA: TGTGCCAGCAGCCTTTCTGGCGGGAGATCTTACAATGAGCAGTTCTTC.

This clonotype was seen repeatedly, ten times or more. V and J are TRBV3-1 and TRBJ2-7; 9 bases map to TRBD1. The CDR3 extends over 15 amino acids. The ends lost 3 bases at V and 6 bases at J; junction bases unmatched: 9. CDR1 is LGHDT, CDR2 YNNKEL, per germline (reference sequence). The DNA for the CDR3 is TGTGCCAGCAGCCATTACGGGACAGGGTTCGGCGAGCAGTACTTC. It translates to CASSHYGTGFGEQYF.

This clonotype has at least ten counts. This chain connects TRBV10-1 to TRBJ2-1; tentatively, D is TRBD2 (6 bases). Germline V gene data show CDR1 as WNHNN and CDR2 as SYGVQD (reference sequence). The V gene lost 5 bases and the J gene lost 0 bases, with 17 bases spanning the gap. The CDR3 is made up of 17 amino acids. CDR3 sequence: CASSSVLSGSSYNEQFF. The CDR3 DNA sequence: TGCGCCAGCAGTTCAGTTCTTAGCGGCAGCTCCTACAATGAGCAGTTCTTC.

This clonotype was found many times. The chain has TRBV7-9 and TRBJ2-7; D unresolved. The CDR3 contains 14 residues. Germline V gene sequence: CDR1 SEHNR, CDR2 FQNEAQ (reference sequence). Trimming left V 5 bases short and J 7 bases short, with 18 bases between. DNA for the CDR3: TGTGCCAGCAGCGTCAGTGCAACCATGGGGGAGCAGTACTTC. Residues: CASSVSATMGEQYF.

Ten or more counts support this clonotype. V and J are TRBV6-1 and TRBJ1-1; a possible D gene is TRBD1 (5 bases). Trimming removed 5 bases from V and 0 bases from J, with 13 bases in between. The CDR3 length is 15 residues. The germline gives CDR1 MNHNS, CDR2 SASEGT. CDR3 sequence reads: CASSSGGQLNTEAFF. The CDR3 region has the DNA TGTGCCAGCAGTTCTGGCGGACAACTGAACACTGAAGCTTTCTTT.

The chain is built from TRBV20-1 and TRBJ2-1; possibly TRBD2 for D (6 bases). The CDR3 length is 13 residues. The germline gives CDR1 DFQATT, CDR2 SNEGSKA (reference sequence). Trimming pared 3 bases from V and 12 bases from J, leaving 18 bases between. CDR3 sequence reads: CSASRERLVWQFF. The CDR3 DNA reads TGCAGTGCTAGCCGGGAGCGACTGGTATGGCAGTTCTTC.

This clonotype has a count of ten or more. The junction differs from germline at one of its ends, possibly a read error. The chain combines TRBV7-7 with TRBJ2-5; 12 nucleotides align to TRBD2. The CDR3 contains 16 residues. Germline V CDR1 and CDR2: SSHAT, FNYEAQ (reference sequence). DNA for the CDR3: TGTGCTAGCAGCGCCTGGACTAGCGGGAAGGAAGAGACCCAGTACTTC. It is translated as CASSAWTSGKEETQYF. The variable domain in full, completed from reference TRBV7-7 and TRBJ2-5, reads GAGVSQSPRYKVTKRGQDVTLRCDPISSHATLYWYQQALGQGPEFLTYFNYEAQPDKSGLPSDRFSAERPEGSISTLTIQRTEQRDSAMYRCASSAWTSGKEETQYFGPGTRLLVL.

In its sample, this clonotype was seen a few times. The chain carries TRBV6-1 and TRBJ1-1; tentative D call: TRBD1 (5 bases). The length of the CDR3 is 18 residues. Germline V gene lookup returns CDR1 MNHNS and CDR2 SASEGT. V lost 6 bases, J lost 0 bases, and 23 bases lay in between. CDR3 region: CASRYQGLSVCLNTEAFF. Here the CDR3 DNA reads TGTGCCAGCAGGTACCAGGGCCTCTCAGTCTGTTTGAACACTGAAGCTTTCTTT.

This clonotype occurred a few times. Here the CDR3 DNA reads TGTGCCACCAGCAGAGGTGGAGCTCCGCAAGAGACCCAGTACTTC. Amino acids: CATSRGGAPQETQYF. The V and J genes are TRBV15 and TRBJ2-5; D not certain. The CDR3 extends over 15 amino acids. Germline loops: CDR1 LNHNV, CDR2 YYDKDF (reference sequence). The germline V and J ends were trimmed by 1 base and 2 bases, with 11 bases remaining between them.

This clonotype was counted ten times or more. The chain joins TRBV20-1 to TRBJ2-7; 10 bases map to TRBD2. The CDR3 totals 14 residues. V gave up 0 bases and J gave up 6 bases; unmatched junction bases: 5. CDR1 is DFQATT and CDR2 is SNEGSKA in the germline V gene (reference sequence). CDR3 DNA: TGCAGTGCTAGAGATACTAGCGGGATAGGCGAGCAGTACTTC. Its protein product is CSARDTSGIGEQYF.